This T cell receptor (beta chain) comes out of a study of T cells expressing NK-cell markers. Study context: Seven sequenced donors out of eight were HCMV-seropositive, one seronegative.

TCRdb reprocessed the 5' RACE reads and reports one entry per CDR3 protein, with no DNA. There are roughly 430,000 distinct CDR3 sequences in the sample, with 7.3% held by the top ten. The CDR3 length is 13 residues. Germline V gives CDR1 MNHNS, CDR2 SASEGT. The chain links TRBV6-1 to TRBJ1-1. The sample consisted of blood T cells: a sorted CD56 or NKG2C T cell subset, CD4+ or CD8+ T cells, or bulk PBMC T cells (not recorded which). The origin of this receptor is a woman between 18 and 70 years old in good health. The CDR3 loop reads CASSDRGRSHAFF.